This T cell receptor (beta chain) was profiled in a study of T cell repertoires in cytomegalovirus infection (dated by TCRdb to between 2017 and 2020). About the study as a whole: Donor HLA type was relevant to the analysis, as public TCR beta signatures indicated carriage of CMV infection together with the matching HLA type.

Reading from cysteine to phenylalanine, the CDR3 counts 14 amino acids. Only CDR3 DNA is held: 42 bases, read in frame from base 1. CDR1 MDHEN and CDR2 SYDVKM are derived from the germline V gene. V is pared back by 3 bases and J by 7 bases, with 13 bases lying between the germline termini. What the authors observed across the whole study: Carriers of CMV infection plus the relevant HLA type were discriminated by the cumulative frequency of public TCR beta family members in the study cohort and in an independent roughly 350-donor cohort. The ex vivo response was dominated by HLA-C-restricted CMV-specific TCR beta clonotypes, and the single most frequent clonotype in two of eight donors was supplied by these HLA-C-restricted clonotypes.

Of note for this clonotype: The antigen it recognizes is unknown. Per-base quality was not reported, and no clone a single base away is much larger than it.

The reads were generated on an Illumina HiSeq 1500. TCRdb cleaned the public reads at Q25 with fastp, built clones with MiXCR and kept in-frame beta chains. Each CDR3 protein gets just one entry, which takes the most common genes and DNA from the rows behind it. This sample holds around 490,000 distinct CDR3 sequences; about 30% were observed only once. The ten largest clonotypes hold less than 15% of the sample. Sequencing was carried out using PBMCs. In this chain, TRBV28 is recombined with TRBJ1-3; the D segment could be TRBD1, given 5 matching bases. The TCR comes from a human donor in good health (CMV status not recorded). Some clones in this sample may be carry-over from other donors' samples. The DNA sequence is TGTGCCAGCAGTTTCCCTGGCAGGGCGAACACCATATATTTT. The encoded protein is CASSFPGRANTIYF.